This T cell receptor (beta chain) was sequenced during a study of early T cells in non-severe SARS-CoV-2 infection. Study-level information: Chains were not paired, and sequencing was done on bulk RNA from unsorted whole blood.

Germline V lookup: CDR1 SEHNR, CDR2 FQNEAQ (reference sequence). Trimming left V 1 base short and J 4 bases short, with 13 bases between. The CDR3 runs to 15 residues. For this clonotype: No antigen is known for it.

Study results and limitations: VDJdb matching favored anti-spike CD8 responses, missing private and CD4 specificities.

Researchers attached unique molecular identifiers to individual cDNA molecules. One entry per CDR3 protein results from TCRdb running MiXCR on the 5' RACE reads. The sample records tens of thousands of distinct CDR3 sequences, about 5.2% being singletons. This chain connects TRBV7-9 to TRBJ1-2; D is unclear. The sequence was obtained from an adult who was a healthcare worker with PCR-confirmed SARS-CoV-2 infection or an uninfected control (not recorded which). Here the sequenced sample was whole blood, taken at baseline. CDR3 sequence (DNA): TGTGCCAGCAGCTTAGTCGGCGGCTTTAGCTATGGCTACACCTTC. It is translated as CASSLVGGFSYGYTF.